Detailed here is one TCR beta chain. Its specificity is not known. These data are taken from a study of T-cell reconstitution after alpha-beta-depleted transplantation in children. Notes on the study in general: Where alpha-beta T cells came from about two months after transplant was reportedly several hundred expanded graft clones.

CDR3 length: 16 residues. The ends lost 3 bases at V and 5 bases at J; junction bases unmatched: 11. The TCRbeta library was prepared with unique molecular identifiers. TCRdb re-called the PCR reads with MiXCR, one entry per CDR3 protein. The sample holds approximately 430,000 distinct CDR3 sequences, roughly 16% seen once. The sequence derives from a boy under two years old who had a stem cell transplant for Wiskott-Aldrich syndrome, so the T cells may come from the graft donor. The sample in question was PBMCs, mostly from graft donor cells, obtained 360 days after TCRalphabeta/CD19-depleted stem cell transplant. The chain joins TRBV12-3 or TRBV12-4 to TRBJ2-5; 8 bases fit TRBD1. Written as DNA, the CDR3 is TGTGCCAGCAGTTTTGTTCCGCAGGGGGCCTGGGAGACCCAGTACTTC. Translated, it gives CASSFVPQGAWETQYF.